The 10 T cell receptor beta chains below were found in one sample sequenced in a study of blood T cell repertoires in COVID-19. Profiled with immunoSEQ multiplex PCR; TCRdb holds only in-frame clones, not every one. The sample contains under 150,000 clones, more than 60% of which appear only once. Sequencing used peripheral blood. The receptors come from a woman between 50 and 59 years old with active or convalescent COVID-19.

The DNA of the CDR3 is TGCGCCAGCAGCTTAGGGCCAGGGGTTCAAGAGACCCAGTACTTC. Its protein product is CASSLGPGVQETQYF. The V gene is TRBV5-1, the J gene TRBJ2-5; a weak D match, TRBD1 (6 bases). CDR3 length equals 15 residues. Germline lookup yields CDR1 SGHRS and CDR2 YFSETQ. Trimming took off 2 bases at V and 2 bases at J, with 13 bases between the two ends.

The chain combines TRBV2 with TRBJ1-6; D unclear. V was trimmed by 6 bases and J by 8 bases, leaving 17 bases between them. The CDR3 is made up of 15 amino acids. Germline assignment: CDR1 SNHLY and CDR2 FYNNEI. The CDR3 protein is CASSKNLPQDSPLHF. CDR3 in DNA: TGTGCCAGCAGCAAAAACCTCCCACAAGATTCACCCCTCCACTTT.

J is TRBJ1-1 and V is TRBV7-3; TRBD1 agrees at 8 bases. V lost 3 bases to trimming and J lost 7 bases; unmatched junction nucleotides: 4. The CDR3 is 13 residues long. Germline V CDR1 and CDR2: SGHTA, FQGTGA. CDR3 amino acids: CASSFSGTGEAFF. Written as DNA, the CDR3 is TGTGCCAGCAGCTTCTCGGGGACAGGTGAAGCTTTCTTT.

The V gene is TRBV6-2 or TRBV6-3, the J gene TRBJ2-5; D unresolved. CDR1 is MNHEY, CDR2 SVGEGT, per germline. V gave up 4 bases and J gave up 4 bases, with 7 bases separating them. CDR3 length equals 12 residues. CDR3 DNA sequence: TGTGCCAGCAGTTCCACCAGAGAGACCCAGTACTTC. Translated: CASSSTRETQYF.

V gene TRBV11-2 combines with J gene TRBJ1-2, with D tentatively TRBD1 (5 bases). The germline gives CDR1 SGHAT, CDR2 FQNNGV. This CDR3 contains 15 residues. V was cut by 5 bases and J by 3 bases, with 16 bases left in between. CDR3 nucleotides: TGTGCCAGCAGCCCCGGGGGGTGGGGGGACTATGGCTACACCTTC. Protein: CASSPGGWGDYGYTF.

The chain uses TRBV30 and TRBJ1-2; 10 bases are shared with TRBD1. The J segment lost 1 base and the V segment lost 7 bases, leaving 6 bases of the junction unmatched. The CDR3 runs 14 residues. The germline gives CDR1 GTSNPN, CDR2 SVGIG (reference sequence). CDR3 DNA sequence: TGTGCCTATATTCGGGACAGGGGTAACTATGGCTACACCTTC. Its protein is CAYIRDRGNYGYTF.

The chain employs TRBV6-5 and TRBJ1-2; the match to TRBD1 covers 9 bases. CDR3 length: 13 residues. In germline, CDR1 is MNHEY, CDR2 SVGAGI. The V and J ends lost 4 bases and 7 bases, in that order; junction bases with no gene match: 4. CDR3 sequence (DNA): TGTGCCAGCAGTTCAGGACAGGGGTCTGGCTACACCTTC. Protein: CASSSGQGSGYTF.

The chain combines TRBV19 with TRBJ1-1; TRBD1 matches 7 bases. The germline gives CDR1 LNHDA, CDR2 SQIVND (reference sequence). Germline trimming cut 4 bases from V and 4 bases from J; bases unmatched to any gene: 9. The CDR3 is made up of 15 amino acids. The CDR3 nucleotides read TGTGCCAGTAGTACCAAAGGGGGCGCGGGCACTGAAGCTTTCTTT. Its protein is CASSTKGGAGTEAFF.

The CDR3: CASSQEGTGHQPQHF. CDR3 nucleotide sequence: TGCGCCAGCAGCCAAGAGGGGACAGGGCATCAGCCCCAGCATTTT. The chain combines TRBV4-3 with TRBJ1-5, with 9 bases aligning to TRBD1. From germline, CDR1 is LGHNA and CDR2 YSLEER. V gave up 0 bases and J gave up 5 bases; unmatched junction bases: 2. This CDR3 spans 15 amino acids.

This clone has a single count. CDR3 amino acids: CASSEAVRDSGYTF. In DNA, the CDR3 is TGTGCCAGCAGTGAAGCGGTCCGGGACTCTGGCTACACCTTC. This chain uses TRBV6-1 with TRBJ1-2; D is possibly TRBD1 (5 bases). CDR3 length: 14 amino acids. Germline loops: CDR1 MNHNS, CDR2 SASEGT. V shed 0 bases and J shed 7 bases, with 12 bases lying between them.